The source of this TCR beta chain is a study of identical twins. Study results and limitations: In monozygotic twins, models underestimated the sharing of out-of-frame TCR alpha.

Carrying unique molecular identifiers, the cDNA also gained a universal primer site through template switching. TCRdb passed the 5' RACE reads through MiXCR, listing each CDR3 protein once. Found here are 1.5 million or so distinct CDR3 sequences, roughly a third of them singletons; the top ten hold about 0.27%. For this clonotype: The antigen is not known.

The ends were cut back, 0 bases at V and 6 bases at J, with 5 bases in the middle. CDR1 is MNHNY and CDR2 is SVGAGI in the germline V gene (reference sequence). The CDR3 has 13 residues. The chain carries TRBV6-6 and TRBJ2-2; D not certain. The receptor was derived from a newborn girl in good health. Sequencing was done on a sample of cord blood. This chain's CDR3 is CASSYSTAGELFF. DNA for the CDR3: TGTGCCAGCAGTTACTCAACCGCCGGGGAGCTGTTTTTT.